One sample yielded the 29 T cell receptor beta chains listed below, sequenced in a study of T cells expressing NK-cell markers. Following a re-call of the 5' RACE reads, TCRdb has one entry per CDR3 protein and lacks DNA. In all, the sample yields about 460,000 distinct CDR3 sequences. The specimen sequenced was blood T cells: a sorted CD56 or NKG2C T cell subset, CD4+ or CD8+ T cells, or bulk PBMC T cells (not recorded which). The receptor source for this set is a woman aged 45-59 years in good health.

V usage is TRBV5-1 and J usage is TRBJ2-1; TCRdb gives TRBD2 as the D gene, but with no DNA this cannot be confirmed. This CDR3 comprises 13 residues. From germline, CDR1 is SGHRS and CDR2 YFSETQ. The CDR3 sequence: CASSLDSSIKQFF.

The rearrangement links TRBV11-2 to TRBJ2-5; absent DNA, TCRdb's TRBD2 call cannot be checked. The germline gives CDR1 SGHAT, CDR2 FQNNGV. There are 16 residues in the CDR3. The CDR3 sequence: CASSLRGRTVKETQYF.

The chain links TRBV25-1 to TRBJ1-2; TCRdb designates TRBD1, a call that cannot be tested without DNA. CDR1 is MGHDK and CDR2 is SYGVNS in the germline V gene. CDR3 length: 13 residues. The CDR3 loop reads CASTLGRNYGYTF.

The chain joins TRBV5-1 to TRBJ2-3. CDR1 and CDR2 from the germline V gene are SGHRS and YFSETQ. This CDR3 contains 13 residues. CDR3 protein: CASSSLSTDTQYF.

V gene TRBV25-1 combines with J gene TRBJ2-7; TCRdb gives TRBD2 as the D gene, but with no DNA this cannot be confirmed. Germline CDR1 is MGHDK and CDR2 is SYGVNS. This CDR3 is built from 18 residues. The CDR3 loop is CASSVGRGPTSEVYEQYF.

The gene calls are TRBV4-1 and TRBJ1-2. From germline, CDR1 is MGHRA and CDR2 YSYEKL. The length of the CDR3 is 14 residues. The CDR3 loop reads CASSQDEEYYGYTF.

The V and J genes are TRBV6-6 and TRBJ2-5. CDR3 length: 16 amino acids. Germline-derived CDR1 and CDR2 are MNHNY and SVGAGI (reference sequence). CDR3: CASSLSQIPTKETQYF.

The chain combines TRBV6-1 with TRBJ2-5; TCRdb reports TRBD1, a call that lacks DNA to check it against. CDR1 MNHNS and CDR2 SASEGT come from the germline V gene. CDR3 size: 14 residues. The CDR3 protein is CASSDARGGETQYF.

This CDR3 reads CASSRTDSIYGYTF. This chain joins TRBV19 and TRBJ1-2; as DNA is missing, the TRBD1 call by TCRdb cannot be tested. The CDR3 sequence is 14 residues long. Germline-derived CDR1 and CDR2 are LNHDA and SQIVND (reference sequence).

The chain recombines TRBV20-1 with TRBJ2-3; TCRdb gives TRBD2 as the D gene, but with no DNA this cannot be confirmed. Germline V gene data show CDR1 as DFQATT and CDR2 as SNEGSKA (reference sequence). The CDR3 runs 15 residues. CDR3 protein: CSARLAGDFTDTQYF.

The rearrangement joins TRBV4-1 to TRBJ2-3; TCRdb returns TRBD2, unconfirmable since there is no DNA. The length of the CDR3 is 16 residues. CDR1 and CDR2 (germline): MGHRA, YSYEKL. This CDR3 reads CASSHMPGGGTDTQYF.

The chain links TRBV20-1 to TRBJ2-1; the TCRdb call, TRBD1, lacks DNA for checking. The germline V gene encodes CDR1 DFQATT and CDR2 SNEGSKA (reference sequence). The CDR3 sequence is 15 residues long. CDR3: CSARDPAGEGGEQFF.

V is TRBV27 and J is TRBJ2-2; absent DNA, TCRdb's TRBD2 call cannot be checked. The CDR3 contains 17 residues. CDR1 and CDR2 (germline): MNHEY, SMNVEV (reference sequence). CDR3 amino acids: CASRKTSGRSNTGELFF.

This chain links TRBV3-1 with TRBJ2-1; no DNA is available, so the TRBD2 call from TCRdb remains unchecked. CDR3 size: 13 residues. The germline V gene encodes CDR1 LGHDT and CDR2 YNNKEL (reference sequence). The CDR3 is CASGISIAVEQFF.

V usage is TRBV20-1 and J usage is TRBJ1-2; TCRdb selects TRBD1, and the lack of DNA leaves this call unchecked. The CDR3 spans 13 residues. CDR1 is DFQATT and CDR2 is SNEGSKA in the germline V gene (reference sequence). CDR3 protein: CSASPEGVYGYTF.

The J gene is TRBJ2-7, the V gene TRBV21-1. TRBV21-1 constitutes a pseudogene. The CDR3 sequence is 15 residues long. The CDR3 sequence: CASSKSSGDSYEQYF.

The rearrangement uses TRBV10-3 and TRBJ2-7; with no DNA, the TCRdb D assignment of TRBD1 cannot be verified. Germline CDR1 ENHRY, CDR2 SYGVKD. The CDR3 runs 17 residues. CDR3 amino acids: CAIGPGEKLRDPYEQYF.

The gene calls are TRBV20-1 and TRBJ2-2; lacking DNA, the TRBD2 call made by TCRdb goes unchecked. This CDR3 region has 14 residues. In germline, CDR1 is DFQATT, CDR2 SNEGSKA (reference sequence). CDR3 residues: CSAQGTRGTGELFF.

The genes are TRBV20-1 and TRBJ2-3; absent DNA, TCRdb's TRBD1 call cannot be checked. Germline CDR1 DFQATT, CDR2 SNEGSKA (reference sequence). The CDR3 has 14 residues. The CDR3 reads CSARGRSHTDTQYF.

The gene calls are TRBV3-1 and TRBJ2-4; TCRdb's D gene call, TRBD2, goes unchecked for lack of DNA. Germline lookup yields CDR1 LGHDT and CDR2 YNNKEL (reference sequence). CDR3 length equals 15 residues. The CDR3 here is CASSPGLLAKNIQYF.

This chain links TRBV5-1 with TRBJ2-3; checking the TCRdb D call of TRBD2 is not possible without DNA. The CDR3 is 18 amino acids. The germline gives CDR1 SGHRS, CDR2 YFSETQ. CDR3 protein: CASSQGLAGGPRGDTQYF.

The chain is built from TRBV4-1 and TRBJ2-7; TCRdb's assignment of TRBD1 cannot be checked, as there is no DNA. Germline V gene data show CDR1 as MGHRA and CDR2 as YSYEKL. The CDR3 has 15 residues. CDR3 sequence reads: CASSPADRTSYEQYF.

The V gene is TRBV9, the J gene TRBJ2-7; TCRdb designates TRBD1, a call that cannot be tested without DNA. Germline lookup yields CDR1 SGDLS and CDR2 YYNGEE. The CDR3 spans 15 residues. This chain's CDR3 is CASSVDPGQGAEQYF.

This chain links TRBV10-3 with TRBJ1-1; no DNA is available, so the TRBD1 call from TCRdb remains unchecked. The CDR3 has 14 residues. CDR1 and CDR2 (germline): ENHRY, SYGVKD. CDR3 amino acids: CAIGKTDMNTEAFF.

The J gene is TRBJ2-5, the V gene TRBV5-1. The CDR3 is 14 residues long. CDR1 is SGHRS and CDR2 is YFSETQ in the germline V gene. CDR3: CASSFQGIQETQYF.

The chain couples TRBV12-3 or TRBV12-4 to TRBJ2-5; TCRdb gives TRBD1 as the D gene, but with no DNA this cannot be confirmed. The CDR3 consists of 16 residues. CDR3 in amino acids: CASSLSVRGLWETQYF.

The gene calls are TRBV12-3 or TRBV12-4 and TRBJ2-1; TCRdb names TRBD2, which stays unverified in the absence of DNA. This CDR3 spans 16 amino acids. The CDR3 protein is CASSGLPSGNYNEQFF.

This chain connects TRBV29-1 to TRBJ2-6. This CDR3 is built from 15 residues. Per germline, CDR1 SQVTM and CDR2 ANQGSEA. The CDR3: CSVGLGNSGANVLTF.

This chain connects TRBV3-1 to TRBJ1-1. This CDR3 has 12 amino acids. In germline, CDR1 is LGHDT, CDR2 YNNKEL (reference sequence). The CDR3 spells CASSLSVGEAFF.